The 14 T cell receptor beta chains in this list originate from one sample, sequenced in a study of post-analysis software for immune sequencing data (dated by TCRdb to 2013 to 2016). Study-level results and caveats: Roughly 5 TRBV segments, including TRBV5-6, TRBV5-1 and TRBV20-1, were significantly more frequent in patients than controls.

The method was PCR. Sequencing was carried out with an Illumina HiSeq 2500. To reduce PCR and sequencing biases, unique molecular identifiers were built into the TCR beta cDNA libraries. Using fastp at Q25 and MiXCR, TCRdb reprocessed the public reads and kept productive beta chains. Every entry covers one CDR3 protein and lists the most common genes and DNA from its rows. This sample has about 820,000 distinct CDR3 sequences in its table, and roughly 58% of those were observed once. The ten largest make up 4.6% of the sample. No antigen is known for these receptors. The specimen sequenced was blood. The source is a girl between 5 and 17 years old with multiple sclerosis.

This clonotype was counted only a few times. V gene TRBV6-6 combines with J gene TRBJ2-5; 7 bases map to TRBD1. Germline CDR1 and CDR2: MNHNY and SVGAGI (reference sequence). J lost 2 bases, V lost 0 bases, and 6 bases had no gene match. The CDR3 is made up of 16 amino acids. Written as DNA, the CDR3 is TGTGCCAGCAGTTACTCTCTTTCGACAGGGCAAGAGACCCAGTACTTC. This codes for CASSYSLSTGQETQYF.

This chain joins TRBV29-1 and TRBJ2-7; no firm D call. The CDR3 sequence is 12 residues long. V gave up 4 bases and J gave up 2 bases, with 9 bases separating them. The germline gives CDR1 SQVTM, CDR2 ANQGSEA. The CDR3 is CSVGKGAYEQYF. The CDR3 DNA follows: TGCAGCGTTGGAAAGGGTGCCTACGAGCAGTACTTC.

J is TRBJ2-7 and V is TRBV6-5; 7 bases fit TRBD2. CDR1 and CDR2 (germline): MNHEY, SVGAGI. CDR3 length: 16 residues. Trimming removed 6 bases from V and 0 bases from J; junction bases left unmatched: 11. This CDR3 reads CASRHAPAGFSYEQYF. The CDR3 coding sequence is TGTGCCAGCAGACACGCACCAGCGGGGTTCTCCTACGAGCAGTACTTC.

This clonotype was seen many times. The rearrangement uses TRBV18 and TRBJ2-7; TRBD1 matches 7 bases. V gave up 3 bases and J gave up 1 base; unmatched junction bases: 6. Germline values: CDR1 KGHSH, CDR2 LQKENI. The CDR3 is 15 residues long. CDR3 residues: CASSPDRPPSYEQYF. The CDR3 DNA sequence: TGTGCCAGCTCACCGGACAGGCCTCCTTCCTACGAGCAGTACTTC.

This clonotype has a handful of counts. J is TRBJ2-5 and V is TRBV6-1, with D tentatively TRBD2 (5 bases). CDR3 size: 15 residues. Per germline, CDR1 MNHNS and CDR2 SASEGT. Trimming pared 1 base from V and 5 bases from J, leaving 14 bases between. CDR3 DNA sequence: TGTGCCAGCAGTGAAGGGGCAGGAGGAATTGAGACCCAGTACTTC. Its translation is CASSEGAGGIETQYF.

The rearrangement joins TRBV20-1 to TRBJ1-2; 7 positions agree with TRBD1. V dropped 6 bases and J dropped 0; count of bases not matched to a gene: 13. The germline V gene has CDR1 DFQATT and CDR2 SNEGSKA (reference sequence). The CDR3 has 16 amino acids. The CDR3 DNA follows: TGCAGTGCCTTAGGTGGAGGACAGGCCTCTAACTATGGCTACACCTTC. This codes for CSALGGGQASNYGYTF.

CDR3 region: CASRTTGGNQPQHF. CDR3 in DNA: TGTGCCAGTCGGACCACAGGGGGCAATCAGCCCCAGCATTTT. V usage is TRBV2 and J usage is TRBJ1-5; TRBD1 agrees at 7 bases. The germline V gene has CDR1 SNHLY and CDR2 FYNNEI. The length of the CDR3 is 14 residues. V trimming: 9 bases; J trimming: 2 bases; junction bases outside the gene matches: 7.

This clonotype was seen a handful of times. The chain employs TRBV4-1 and TRBJ2-7; 10 bases line up with TRBD1. Germline V gene lookup returns CDR1 MGHRA and CDR2 YSYEKL. Trimming took 3 bases from V and 6 from J; bases not matched to a gene: 8. This CDR3 region has 15 residues. The CDR3 loop is CASSQTTGGAVEQYF. DNA of the CDR3: TGCGCCAGCAGCCAGACGACAGGGGGCGCGGTCGAGCAGTACTTC.

J is TRBJ2-7 and V is TRBV5-1; 8 nucleotides match TRBD1. The CDR3 totals 14 residues. Per germline, CDR1 SGHRS and CDR2 YFSETQ. V lost 4 bases, J lost 6 bases, and 9 bases stayed unmatched. The CDR3 here is CASSASKTGVEQYF. The CDR3 DNA reads as TGCGCCAGCAGCGCAAGTAAGACAGGGGTCGAGCAGTACTTC.

The CDR3 spells CAWRGQYNEQFF. The CDR3, as DNA: TGTGCCTGGAGGGGGCAGTACAATGAGCAGTTCTTC. The chain couples TRBV30 to TRBJ2-1, with a tentative D call TRBD1 (5 bases). The CDR3 consists of 12 residues. The germline V and J ends were trimmed by 3 bases and 4 bases, with 7 bases remaining between them. CDR1 GTSNPN and CDR2 SVGIG come from the germline V gene (reference sequence).

The chain links TRBV29-1 to TRBJ2-7, with unresolved D. Trimming removed 5 bases at V and 7 bases at J, with 12 bases between. Germline CDR1 and CDR2: SQVTM and ANQGSEA. This CDR3 is built from 11 residues. DNA of the CDR3: TGCAGCGTTCCGACTCCACGGGAGCAGTACTTC. This translates into CSVPTPREQYF.

Of note for this clonotype: This could be a read error, since a much larger clone is one nucleotide away. This chain uses TRBV6-5 with TRBJ2-7; TRBD1 might be the D (5 bases). The ends were cut back, 6 bases at V and 3 bases at J, with 12 bases in the middle. The germline V gene encodes CDR1 MNHEY and CDR2 SVGAGI. The CDR3 loop spans 13 amino acids. The CDR3 bases are TGTGCCAGCAGCAGACAGAGGATCTACGAGCAGTACTTC. Its translation: CASSRQRIYEQYF.

The chain uses TRBV3-1 and TRBJ2-7, with TRBD2 as a possible D gene (6 bases). V shed 0 bases and J shed 9 bases, with 9 bases lying between them. Germline V lookup: CDR1 LGHDT, CDR2 YNNKEL (reference sequence). This CDR3 comprises 12 residues. The CDR3 region is CASSQEFSGQYF. CDR3 DNA sequence: TGTGCCAGCAGCCAAGAATTTAGCGGGCAGTACTTC.

The rearrangement uses TRBV20-1 and TRBJ2-7; 8 bases match TRBD1. The germline V gene has CDR1 DFQATT and CDR2 SNEGSKA (reference sequence). The CDR3 sequence is 13 residues long. V was clipped by 4 bases and J by 5 bases; unmatched bases: 7. The CDR3 protein is CSAIITGGNEQYF. CDR3 coding DNA: TGCAGTGCTATAATAACAGGGGGAAACGAGCAGTACTTC.